The 28 T cell receptor beta chains given below trace back to one sample, sequenced in a study of shared clonotypes between healthy human individuals (dated by TCRdb to 2020 to 2022). The library was prepared using the immunoSEQ multiplex PCR assay. The table comes from immuneACCESS by way of TCRdb, which keeps in-frame sequences with V and J called. Part of the clones is missing from these tables; in studies checked, under half for an unresolved V gene and the rest for unknown reasons. This sample lists around 980,000 clones; about 84% were detected once. Jointly, the top ten make up 0.6% to 0.75% of the sample. The sample comprised memory CD4+ T cells from PBMCs. The cell subset or site label of this sample denotes: CD45RA-negative fraction. The receptors stem from a man aged 18-30 years in good health. Some clones in this sample may be carry-over from other donors' samples.

This chain connects TRBV5-1 to TRBJ1-2, with D tentatively TRBD1 (5 bases). CDR3 length equals 14 residues. The V and J ends lost 1 base and 7 bases respectively, with 14 bases between them. Per germline, CDR1 SGHRS and CDR2 YFSETQ. The CDR3, as DNA: TGCGCCAGCAGCTTGAGTGGGGGATCAACTGGCTACACCTTC. Translating it yields CASSLSGGSTGYTF.

This clone was recorded many times. This chain joins TRBV28 and TRBJ2-4; the match to TRBD2 covers 8 bases. The V and J ends lost 6 bases and 7 bases, in that order; junction bases with no gene match: 17. CDR3 length: 17 residues. Germline V lookup: CDR1 MDHEN, CDR2 SYDVKM. CDR3 protein: CASSPLGLALGRNIQYF. The CDR3 DNA reads TGTGCCAGCAGCCCCCTAGGACTAGCTTTGGGGAGGAACATTCAGTACTTC.

This chain joins TRBV4-3 and TRBJ2-7, with 7 bases fitting TRBD2. After removal of 1 base from V and 5 bases from J, the junction contained 5 bases not matched to a gene. This CDR3 is built from 14 residues. Germline lookup yields CDR1 LGHNA and CDR2 YSLEER. CDR3 protein: CASSQVGGLNEQYF. The CDR3 DNA reads as TGCGCCAGCAGCCAAGTGGGAGGGCTGAACGAGCAGTACTTC.

The chain has TRBV18 and TRBJ1-4, with a weak D call TRBD1 (6 bases). This CDR3 is 15 amino acids long. The germline V and J ends were trimmed by 1 base and 5 bases, with 11 bases remaining between them. Germline-derived CDR1 and CDR2 are KGHSH and LQKENI. The CDR3 sequence is CASSPRRGENEKLFF. The CDR3 region has the DNA TGTGCCAGCTCACCACGGAGGGGGGAGAATGAAAAACTGTTTTTT.

The chain recombines TRBV7-2 with TRBJ2-7; D is unresolved. The CDR3 is 16 amino acids. The V end lost 2 bases, the J end lost 6 bases, and 20 bases lay between the germline ends. The V gene's germline CDR1 is SGHTA and CDR2 FQGNSA. The CDR3 protein is CASSLFSQTHPLEQYF. The CDR3 DNA is TGTGCCAGCAGCTTATTTTCCCAAACCCACCCCCTCGAGCAGTACTTC.

The genes are TRBV5-1 and TRBJ2-3, with TRBD1 identical over 10 bases. The germline V gene encodes CDR1 SGHRS and CDR2 YFSETQ. Trimming at V came to 2 bases and at J to 1 base, leaving 13 bases not matched to a gene. The CDR3 loop spans 19 amino acids. The CDR3 is CASSLYLSSGTGGTDTQYF. The DNA for the CDR3 is TGCGCCAGCAGCTTATATTTATCCTCCGGGACAGGGGGCACAGATACGCAGTATTTT.

J is TRBJ2-3 and V is TRBV11-2; no firm D call. The CDR3 extends over 14 amino acids. Germline V gene data show CDR1 as SGHAT and CDR2 as FQNNGV. V gave up 2 bases and J gave up 0 bases, with 6 bases separating them. The DNA of the CDR3 is TGTGCCAGCAGCTTATCGCGGAGCACAGATACGCAGTATTTT. Translated: CASSLSRSTDTQYF.

The J gene is TRBJ2-1, the V gene TRBV5-1; 11 bases align to TRBD2. V trimming: 7 bases; J trimming: 7 bases; junction bases outside the gene matches: 10. CDR1 SGHRS and CDR2 YFSETQ come from the germline V gene. The CDR3 extends over 15 amino acids. This CDR3 reads CASSILAGVRNEQFF. The DNA for the CDR3 is TGCGCCAGCTCCATACTAGCGGGAGTAAGAAATGAGCAGTTCTTC.

There are many counts of this clone. Here the CDR3 DNA reads TGTGCCAGCAGTTTGTTCATAGGGGGCTGGGACATTCAGTACTTC. Protein: CASSLFIGGWDIQYF. The chain combines TRBV28 with TRBJ2-4, with TRBD1 matching over 7 bases. Per the germline V gene, CDR1 is MDHEN and CDR2 is SYDVKM. The CDR3 runs 15 residues. V gave up 3 bases and J gave up 8 bases; unmatched junction bases: 10.

The sample holds a few counts of this clone. The chain has TRBV2 and TRBJ2-5, with D possibly being TRBD1 (6 bases). This CDR3 region has 11 residues. Germline lookup yields CDR1 SNHLY and CDR2 FYNNEI. V lost 4 bases and J lost 7, with 7 bases in between. The DNA of the CDR3 is TGTGCCAGCAGTGGAGGGGGGACCCAGTACTTC. This translates into CASSGGGTQYF.

The rearrangement joins TRBV2 to TRBJ1-5; 9 positions agree with TRBD1. Germline trimming cut 6 bases from V and 2 bases from J; bases unmatched to any gene: 5. This CDR3 region has 15 residues. Germline V gene sequence: CDR1 SNHLY, CDR2 FYNNEI. The CDR3 DNA sequence: TGTGCCAGCAGGCCGGGACAGGGAGGCAATCAGCCCCAGCATTTT. It is translated as CASRPGQGGNQPQHF.

The rearrangement uses TRBV28 and TRBJ2-7; D not resolved. Germline V gene lookup returns CDR1 MDHEN and CDR2 SYDVKM. V shed 9 bases and J shed 2 bases, with 14 bases lying between them. The CDR3 extends over 13 amino acids. CDR3 amino acids: CASTQAYTYEQYF. CDR3 bases: TGTGCCAGTACGCAGGCATACACCTACGAGCAGTACTTC.

The chain links TRBV30 to TRBJ1-2; a weak D match, TRBD1 (5 bases). Germline V gives CDR1 GTSNPN, CDR2 SVGIG (reference sequence). This CDR3 spans 11 amino acids. V lost 6 bases, J lost 6 bases, and 11 bases lay in between. The CDR3 DNA reads TGTGCCTGCTATACAGGTGATGGCTACACCTTC. Translating gives CACYTGDGYTF.

The chain uses TRBV28 and TRBJ1-1, with D maybe TRBD1 (5 bases). The germline V and J ends were trimmed by 6 bases and 1 base, with 15 bases remaining between them. The CDR3 is 15 residues long. Germline lookup yields CDR1 MDHEN and CDR2 SYDVKM. The CDR3 reads CASSPSAGWNTEAFF. Written as DNA, the CDR3 is TGTGCCAGCAGCCCATCGGCAGGGTGGAACACTGAAGCTTTCTTT.

V and J are TRBV7-2 and TRBJ1-2; perhaps TRBD1 as D (5 bases). Trimming took 5 bases from V and 4 from J, leaving 17 bases between them. The germline gives CDR1 SGHTA, CDR2 FQGNSA. The CDR3 runs to 15 residues. The CDR3 region is CASSPSAGLFYGYTF. In DNA, the CDR3 is TGTGCCAGCAGCCCCAGCGCGGGACTCTTCTATGGCTACACCTTC.

CDR3 protein: CASSFGHLNTGELFF. The CDR3 DNA reads TGCGCCAGCAGCTTTGGACACCTGAACACCGGGGAGCTGTTTTTT. The chain employs TRBV5-1 and TRBJ2-2; a weak D match, TRBD1 (5 bases). Trimming took off 2 bases at V and 1 base at J, with 9 bases between the two ends. CDR3 length: 15 amino acids. CDR1 SGHRS and CDR2 YFSETQ come from the germline V gene.

In this sample, this clone turned up many times. Other nucleotide sequences from this sample produce the same CDR3. The chain is built from TRBV27 and TRBJ1-5; D perhaps matches TRBD1 (5 bases). CDR3 length equals 14 residues. CDR1 and CDR2 (germline): MNHEY, SMNVEV (reference sequence). With 6 bases removed from V and 6 bases from J, the gap between germline ends came to 15 bases. The CDR3 DNA reads as TGTGCCAGCAGCCCCAGGGTGGGGAGTCAGCCCCAGCATTTT. Residues: CASSPRVGSQPQHF.

The V and J genes are TRBV28 and TRBJ1-2; D remains ambiguous. This CDR3 is built from 15 residues. Between the trimmed V and J ends, which lost 4 bases and 3 bases, there was a span of 15 bases. Looked up from germline, CDR1 is MDHEN and CDR2 is SYDVKM. CDR3 DNA: TGTGCCAGCAGTTCCGTGGACCCGAGTGACTATGGCTACACCTTC. Amino acids: CASSSVDPSDYGYTF.

The chain combines TRBV18 with TRBJ2-1; TRBD2 aligns across 14 bases. The J segment lost 4 bases and the V segment lost 4 bases, leaving 3 bases of the junction unmatched. Germline CDR1 is KGHSH and CDR2 is LQKENI. The CDR3 is 16 residues long. In DNA, the CDR3 is TGTGCCAGCTCACGCGGACTAGCGGGGGGTTACAATGAGCAGTTCTTC. Encoded protein: CASSRGLAGGYNEQFF.

The V and J genes are TRBV5-6 and TRBJ1-1; perhaps TRBD1 as D (6 bases). Trimming shortened V by 0 bases and J by 1 base, and 7 bases separated the two germline ends. The CDR3 totals 14 residues. CDR1 SGHDT and CDR2 YYEEEE come from the germline V gene. For the CDR3, the DNA is TGTGCCAGCAGCTTGGCAGGGGCGAACACTGAAGCTTTCTTT. Encoded protein: CASSLAGANTEAFF.

The gene calls are TRBV5-1 and TRBJ2-5; 7 positions agree with TRBD1. This CDR3 region has 14 residues. The germline V gene encodes CDR1 SGHRS and CDR2 YFSETQ. V lost 4 bases, J lost 3 bases, and 6 bases stayed unmatched. CDR3 sequence reads: CASSLQTGKETQYF. Written as DNA, the CDR3 is TGCGCCAGCAGCCTCCAGACAGGGAAAGAGACCCAGTACTTC.

The genes are TRBV6-5 and TRBJ1-2, with 10 bases lining up with TRBD1. Germline CDR1 MNHEY, CDR2 SVGAGI. This CDR3 spans 16 amino acids. V trimming: 4 bases; J trimming: 4 bases; junction bases outside the gene matches: 9. The CDR3 region has the DNA TGTGCCAGCAGTTCCCGGGACAGGGGAGCCGTCTATGGCTACACCTTC. Translating gives CASSSRDRGAVYGYTF.

The chain is built from TRBV21-1 and TRBJ1-2. TRBV21-1 is a listed pseudogene. The CDR3 is 16 amino acids. CDR3 sequence reads: CASSEGEEEWDYGYTF. The CDR3 DNA reads TGTGCCAGCAGCGAAGGAGAAGAGGAGTGGGACTATGGCTACACCTTC.

The J gene is TRBJ2-3, the V gene TRBV9; 15 positions agree with TRBD2. The CDR3 runs to 19 residues. CDR1 is SGDLS, CDR2 YYNGEE, per germline. V gave up 4 bases and J gave up 6 bases; unmatched junction bases: 15. This CDR3 is CASSSPGPGLAGGRDTQYF. CDR3 DNA: TGTGCCAGCAGCTCCCCCGGCCCCGGACTAGCGGGAGGGCGTGATACGCAGTATTTT.

This clone appeared once. V is TRBV28 and J is TRBJ2-7, with D uncertain. V lost 8 bases and J lost 3, with 11 bases in between. The CDR3 runs 12 residues. The germline V gene has CDR1 MDHEN and CDR2 SYDVKM. The CDR3 bases are TGTGCCAGCGAATCCGGGCTCTACGAGCAGTACTTC. It translates to CASESGLYEQYF.

There are a few counts of this clone. The gene calls are TRBV15 and TRBJ2-5, with D uncertain. The V gene's germline CDR1 is LNHNV and CDR2 YYDKDF (reference sequence). V lost 5 bases to trimming and J lost 4 bases, with 11 bases between them. CDR3 length: 13 residues. CDR3 in amino acids: CATSSRLTETQYF. DNA for the CDR3: TGTGCCACCAGCTCGAGGTTGACAGAGACCCAGTACTTC.

To note about this clone: At the DNA level, this CDR3 is encoded by other sequences in the same sample as well. The chain is built from TRBV5-1 and TRBJ2-3; TRBD2 aligns across 12 bases. This CDR3 is built from 16 residues. With V trimmed by 5 bases and J by 0 bases, 4 bases remained unmatched. Germline loops: CDR1 SGHRS, CDR2 YFSETQ. CDR3 protein: CASSTGTSGSTDTQYF. The CDR3 bases are TGCGCCAGCAGTACCGGGACTAGCGGGAGCACAGATACGCAGTATTTT.

The chain has TRBV6-1 and TRBJ2-7, with 9 positions matching TRBD1. CDR1 is MNHNS and CDR2 is SASEGT in the germline V gene. Trimming cost V 7 bases and J 2 bases; bases outside gene matches: 3. The CDR3 covers 13 residues. The CDR3 region has the DNA TGTGCCAGCAAGACAGGGGGTGCCTACGAGCAGTACTTC. Translating gives CASKTGGAYEQYF.